This passage covers 5 T cell receptor beta chains from one sample sequenced in a study of blood T cell repertoires in COVID-19. Sequencing used immunoSEQ multiplex PCR; TCRdb keeps in-frame clones, though not all of them. The table has about 150,000 clones, about four fifths seen once. The sequencing sample was made of peripheral blood. The origin of the receptors is a man aged 65-85 years who had recovered from COVID-19.

The V gene is TRBV7-6, the J gene TRBJ2-7, with D possibly TRBD2 on 5 matching bases. The V end lost 1 base, the J end lost 1 base, and 11 bases lay between the germline ends. From germline, CDR1 is SGHVS and CDR2 FNYEAQ. The CDR3 is 15 residues long. CDR3 DNA: TGTGCCAGCAGCTTAGGTTACGGGATATCCTACGAGCAGTACTTC. This encodes CASSLGYGISYEQYF.

V gene TRBV7-2 combines with J gene TRBJ2-1, with 8 positions matching TRBD1. Germline CDR1 reads SGHTA; CDR2 reads FQGNSA. The V gene end was trimmed by 4 bases and the J gene end by 4 bases; junction bases not matched to a gene: 6. This CDR3 has 15 amino acids. The DNA for the CDR3 is TGTGCCAGCAGCTCAGACAGGGGTGAATACAATGAGCAGTTCTTC. Translating it yields CASSSDRGEYNEQFF.

The chain combines TRBV6-5 with TRBJ1-2, with D maybe TRBD1 (5 bases). Germline V lookup: CDR1 MNHEY, CDR2 SVGAGI. This CDR3 has 14 residues. Deletions cut 7 bases from V and 2 bases from J, with 14 bases between. CDR3 bases: TGTGCCAGCAAAAGGGGTTCGACGAACTATGGCTACACCTTC. Protein product: CASKRGSTNYGYTF.

This chain links TRBV9 with TRBJ2-5; 9 nucleotides agree with TRBD1. Looked up from germline, CDR1 is SGDLS and CDR2 is YYNGEE. J gave up 1 base and V 3 bases, and 4 bases lay outside the gene matches. CDR3 length: 15 amino acids. In DNA form, the CDR3 reads TGTGCCAGCAGCGCTGGGACAGGGAGCCAAGAGACCCAGTACTTC. Residues: CASSAGTGSQETQYF.

About this clone: This same CDR3 is encoded by further DNA sequences in the sample. The rearrangement uses TRBV7-9 and TRBJ2-3, with unresolved D. V lost 8 bases, J lost 0 bases, and 6 bases lay in between. Germline loops: CDR1 SEHNR, CDR2 FQNEAQ (reference sequence). The CDR3 runs to 12 residues. The DNA for the CDR3 is TGTGCCAGCTCCCCTAGCACAGATACGCAGTATTTT. Amino acid sequence: CASSPSTDTQYF.